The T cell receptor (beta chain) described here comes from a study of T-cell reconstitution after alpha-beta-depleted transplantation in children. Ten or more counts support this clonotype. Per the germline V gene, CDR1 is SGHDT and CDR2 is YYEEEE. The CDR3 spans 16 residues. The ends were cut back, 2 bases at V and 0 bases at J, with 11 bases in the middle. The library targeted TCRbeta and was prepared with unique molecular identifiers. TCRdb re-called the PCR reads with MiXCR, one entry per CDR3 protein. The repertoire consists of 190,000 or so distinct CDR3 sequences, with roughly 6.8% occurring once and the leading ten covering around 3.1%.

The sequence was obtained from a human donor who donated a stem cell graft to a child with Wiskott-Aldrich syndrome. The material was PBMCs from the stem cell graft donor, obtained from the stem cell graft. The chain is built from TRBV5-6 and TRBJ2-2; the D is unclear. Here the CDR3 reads CASSFKFLTNTGELFF. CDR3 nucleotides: TGTGCCAGCAGCTTTAAATTTTTAACGAACACCGGGGAGCTGTTTTTT.